This T cell receptor (beta chain) was identified in a study of CD8+ T cells in alopecia areata listed by TCRdb under 2018. General notes on the study: The treated patients, all with moderate-to-severe alopecia areata, were enrolled in an open-label pilot trial of oral tofacitinib given at 5 to 10 mg twice daily. On the human side, TCRbeta sequencing was run on scalp tissue and on sorted CD4+ and CD8+ peripheral blood T cells from healthy controls and from alopecia areata patients with either patchy or totalis/universalis disease. The RNA source kit depended on sample type: the PAXgene miRNA kit for fixed scalp, the miRNeasy kit for PBMCs, and the RNeasy kit for mouse skin. Amplification of TCRbeta CDR3 regions was done by immunoSEQ multiplex PCR using 35 Vbeta forward primers and 13 Jbeta reverse primers. Biopsies were taken from tofacitinib-treated patients at baseline and again at 4 and 24 weeks into treatment, and several of those patients also had a later scalp biopsy. Scalp clonality was compared across normal scalp (n=4), patchy alopecia areata scalp (n=8), and alopecia totalis/universalis scalp (n=8). In treated patients, disease severity was measured using the SALT score, which gives the percentage of scalp surface area affected. Tofacitinib was given for 6 to 18 months, followed by 6 months of follow-up off drug to assess delayed response and recurrence. The study used high-throughput TCRbeta sequencing to examine T cell clonal expansion in alopecia areata, in both the C3H/HeJ mouse model and human patients.

The full study reports these points: Compared with normal scalp, lesional scalp, particularly in alopecia totalis/universalis, had higher clonality and more expanded CD8+ clones, which suggests antigenic drive. During tofacitinib treatment, many expanded lesional clones remained in scalp and blood, and this persistence may partly explain relapse after treatment is stopped. Resident alphabeta T cells in normal human skin are also sequenced, complicating scalp TCR repertoire analysis, unlike mouse skin dominated by gammadelta T cells. With tofacitinib, both scalp clonality and the number of expanded CD8+ clones among the top 100 scalp clones went down significantly. Compared with mice, TCR sequences shared between patients were less clear, possibly partly because of HLA diversity across the patient population. The treated cohort was small, with a single nonresponder, so links between baseline CD8+ expansion and response need larger studies.

This clone came up a few times. Its antigen is unknown. No much larger clone exists at a distance of one base, and base qualities are not known. The sample's time point label is to be understood as: 20 to 30 weeks on oral tofacitinib. In light of the paper, this sample's treatment or condition label describes: oral pan-JAK inhibitor, 5-10 mg twice daily. From alopecia areata patients, peripheral blood was collected along with lesional scalp punch biopsies. PBMCs were isolated by density centrifugation and stained for CD3, CD4 and CD8, and CD4+ and CD8+ T cells were sorted on a FACSAria. The CDR3 numbers 10 residues from cysteine through phenylalanine. The CDR3 DNA has 30 bases and is translated from base 1. Libraries were prepared through the immunoSEQ multiplex PCR assay. RNA was extracted from all samples and reverse transcribed into cDNA as template for TCR sequencing. SuperScript III was used to make first-strand cDNA, primed with a 2:1 mix of oligo-dT and random hexamers. A synthetic immune receptor repertoire was used to gauge amplification bias, and whatever bias remained was removed computationally. Concerning the study's data processing: Raw reads were preprocessed for error removal, and CDR3 was defined according to IMGT conventions as running from the conserved cysteine to phenylalanine. Clonality was computed as 1 minus the Shannon entropy, with the entropy normalized by log2 of the number of productive unique TCRs. Scalp TCRbeta sequences were cross-referenced with sorted blood CD4 and CD8 repertoires so that the CD4 or CD8 identity of scalp clones could be inferred. Drawn from immuneACCESS, this table holds only the in-frame rearrangements with V and J called that TCRdb kept. Clones are partly lost; checked studies trace under half to an unresolved V gene and leave the rest unexplained. V, J and clone size are taken as reported in that table, and D and trimming were inferred from the DNA itself. A total of roughly 180,000 clones appear in this sample, about 55% of them only once. Jointly, the top ten make up about a tenth of the sample.

The receptor's source is a human donor with alopecia areata. The receptor chain draws on TRBV21-1 and TRBJ2-1; TRBD2 is taken as the D call from the table, unchecked against the DNA. TRBV21-1 is a pseudogene. The specimen comprised CD8+ T cells sorted from blood, sampled at week 24, from a patient treated with tofacitinib. The nucleotide sequence is TGTGCCAGTTCCGGGGATGAGCAGTTCTTC. It translates to CASSGDEQFF.